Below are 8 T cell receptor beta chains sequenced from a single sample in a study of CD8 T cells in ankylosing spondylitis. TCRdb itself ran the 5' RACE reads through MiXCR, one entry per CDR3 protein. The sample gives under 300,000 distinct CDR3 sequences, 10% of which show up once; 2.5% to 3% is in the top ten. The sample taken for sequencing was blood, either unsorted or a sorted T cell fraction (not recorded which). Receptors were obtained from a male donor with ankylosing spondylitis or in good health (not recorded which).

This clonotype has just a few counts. In nucleotides, the CDR3 is TGCAGCGTTGAGGGACTAGCGGCCTACAATGAGCAGTTCTTC. This translates into CSVEGLAAYNEQFF. The chain links TRBV29-1 to TRBJ2-1; 11 bases match TRBD2. Germline assignment: CDR1 SQVTM and CDR2 ANQGSEA. This CDR3 has 14 amino acids. Trimming took 3 bases from V and 2 from J; bases not matched to a gene: 0.

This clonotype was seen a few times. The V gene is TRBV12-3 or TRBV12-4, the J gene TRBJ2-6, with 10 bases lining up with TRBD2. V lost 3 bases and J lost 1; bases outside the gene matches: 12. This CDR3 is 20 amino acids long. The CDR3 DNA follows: TGTGCCAGCAGTTTGAGGGGACTAGCGCTAGACGTGTCTGGGGCCAACGTCCTGACTTTC. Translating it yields CASSLRGLALDVSGANVLTF.

The CDR3 is CASSQEGDSQREQYF. As DNA, the CDR3 is TGTGCCAGCAGCCAAGAGGGCGACAGCCAACGCGAGCAGTACTTC. The chain links TRBV4-2 to TRBJ2-7, with a weak D call TRBD1 (5 bases). The CDR3 contains 15 residues. Germline CDR1 reads LGHNA; CDR2 reads YNFKEQ. Deletions cut 0 bases from V and 6 bases from J, with 15 bases between.

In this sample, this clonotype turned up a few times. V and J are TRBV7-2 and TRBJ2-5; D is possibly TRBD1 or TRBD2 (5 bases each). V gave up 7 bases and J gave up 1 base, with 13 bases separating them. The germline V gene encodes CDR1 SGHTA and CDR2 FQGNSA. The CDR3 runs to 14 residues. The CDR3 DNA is TGTGCCAGCACCGTTGGGGGAAGCCAAGAGACCCAGTACTTC. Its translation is CASTVGGSQETQYF.

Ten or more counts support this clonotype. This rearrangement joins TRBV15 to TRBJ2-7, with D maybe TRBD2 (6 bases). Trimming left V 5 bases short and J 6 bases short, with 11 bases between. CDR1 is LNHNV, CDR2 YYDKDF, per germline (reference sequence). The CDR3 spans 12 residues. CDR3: CATSGGRFEQYF. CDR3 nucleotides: TGTGCCACCAGCGGGGGGAGGTTCGAGCAGTACTTC.

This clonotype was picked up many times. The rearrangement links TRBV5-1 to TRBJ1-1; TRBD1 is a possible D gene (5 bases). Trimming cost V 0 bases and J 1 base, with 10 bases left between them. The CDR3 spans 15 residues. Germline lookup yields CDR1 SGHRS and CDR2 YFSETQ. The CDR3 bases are TGCGCCAGCAGCTTGGGGGAGGGGTCGAACACTGAAGCTTTCTTT. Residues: CASSLGEGSNTEAFF.

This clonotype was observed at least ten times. CDR3: CASSFRSKTDTQYF. CDR3 coding DNA: TGCGCCAGCAGCTTTAGGAGCAAGACAGATACGCAGTATTTT. The rearrangement uses TRBV5-1 and TRBJ2-3; D is unresolved. V was pared by 2 bases and J by 3 bases, with 10 bases between. The CDR3 length is 14 residues. Germline-derived CDR1 and CDR2 are SGHRS and YFSETQ.

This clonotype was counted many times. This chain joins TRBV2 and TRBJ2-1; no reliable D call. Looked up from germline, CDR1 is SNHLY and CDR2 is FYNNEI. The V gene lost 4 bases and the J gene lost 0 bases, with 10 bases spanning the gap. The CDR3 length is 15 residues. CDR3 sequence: CASSGRGYSYNEQFF. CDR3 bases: TGTGCCAGCAGTGGGAGAGGTTACTCCTACAATGAGCAGTTCTTC.